The following is a TCR beta chain sequence with its context. Its antigen target is currently unknown. No quality values exist for individual bases; no much larger clone is one base distant. Separate from the approximately 670-subject first cohort, the validation cohort of roughly 130 subjects was the group to which the donors belonged. From the cysteine through the phenylalanine, the CDR3 covers 12 amino acids. The kept DNA is CDR3 alone, 36 bases in frame from the first base. V is shortened by 4 bases, J by 7 bases, and the region joining them spans 5 bases. The germline V gene specifies SNHLY as CDR1 and FYNNEI as CDR2. The sample is drawn from a study of cytomegalovirus exposure and HLA in healthy donors (dated by TCRdb to about 2017). Concerning the study at large: The approximately 710 repertoires of the first cohort and the roughly 120 validation repertoires were produced on the same platform, according to a later analysis. The study aimed to test whether signatures of past pathogen exposure could be identified by cataloging public T cell receptors. Besides the first cohort of around 700 subjects, a separate validation cohort made up of 120 different subjects was used. The study combined high-throughput TCR immunosequencing, statistical association of individual TCRs with disease status, and machine learning to predict cytomegalovirus infection status. What the research found in general, with its limitations: Most TCR sequences were observed very rarely across donors, whereas some public TCRs were present in many individuals. Subsequent analysis determined that TCRs grouped into clusters in the first cohort also showed a tendency toward co-occurrence across the 130 or so validation repertoires, and approximately 94% of cluster scores exceeded 0. In both the original and validation cohorts, the classifier was reported to diagnose cytomegalovirus status with high specificity and sensitivity. The study gave a list of more than 150 TCR beta chains associated with cytomegalovirus. Three of the identified cytomegalovirus-associated TCR beta chains were confirmed in vitro to be specific for cytomegalovirus antigens. The authors suggested that the approach could potentially be extended to other disease states and immunological phenotypes. A later analysis lacked HLA typing for the validation cohort, so it scored co-occurrence in that cohort across all 130 or so repertoires.

The library was made by the immunoSEQ multiplex PCR assay. Regarding the original processing steps: To diagnose cytomegalovirus status from the catalog of TCR beta chain sequences, a statistical classification framework was built. TCRdb retrieved this table from immuneACCESS and kept in-frame rearrangements only. Not all clones are present; in checked studies, unresolved V genes account for under half, and no reason is known for the remainder. For V, J and clone size, that table is used; D and trimming come from the DNA. The sample table records some 70,000 clones; 95% to 97% of these occur just once. Clones ranked in the top ten supply around 2.4% of the sample.

This clonotype was sampled from a man between 18 and 35 years old in good health and CMV-seronegative. The chain links TRBV2 with TRBJ1-6; the D gene remains uncertain. The specimen was PBMCs. DNA sequence: TGTGCCAGCAGTGTCCAAAATTCACCCCTCCACTTT. This codes for CASSVQNSPLHF.